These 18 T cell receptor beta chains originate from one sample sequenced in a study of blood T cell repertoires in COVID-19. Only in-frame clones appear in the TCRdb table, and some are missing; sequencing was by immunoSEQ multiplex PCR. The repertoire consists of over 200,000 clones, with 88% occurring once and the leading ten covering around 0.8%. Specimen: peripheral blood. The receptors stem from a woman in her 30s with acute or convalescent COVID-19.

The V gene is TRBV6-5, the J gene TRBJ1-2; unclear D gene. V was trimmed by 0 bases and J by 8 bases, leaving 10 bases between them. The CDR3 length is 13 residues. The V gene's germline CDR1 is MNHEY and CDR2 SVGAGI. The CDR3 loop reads CASSYSTASGYTF. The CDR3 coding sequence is TGTGCCAGCAGTTACTCTACAGCTAGCGGCTACACCTTC.

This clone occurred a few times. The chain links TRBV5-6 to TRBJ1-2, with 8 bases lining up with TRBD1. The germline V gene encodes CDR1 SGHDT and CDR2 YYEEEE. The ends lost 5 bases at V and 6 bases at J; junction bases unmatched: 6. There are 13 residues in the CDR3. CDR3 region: CASRAGQGDGYTF. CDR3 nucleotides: TGTGCCAGCAGGGCTGGACAGGGTGATGGCTACACCTTC. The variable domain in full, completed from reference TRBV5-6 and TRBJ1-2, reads DAGVTQSPTHLIKTRGQQVTLRCSPKSGHDTVSWYQQALGQGPQFIFQYYEEEERQRGNFPDRFSGHQFPNYSSELNVNALLLGDSALYLCASRAGQGDGYTFGSGTRLTVV.

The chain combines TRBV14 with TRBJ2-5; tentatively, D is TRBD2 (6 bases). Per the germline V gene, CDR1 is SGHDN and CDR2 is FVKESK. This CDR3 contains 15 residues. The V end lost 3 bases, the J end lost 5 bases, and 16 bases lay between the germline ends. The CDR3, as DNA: TGTGCCAGCAGCCACAAGCCGGGGGTTGAGGAGACCCAGTACTTC. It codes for CASSHKPGVEETQYF. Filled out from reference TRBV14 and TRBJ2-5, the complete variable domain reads EAGVTQFPSHSVIEKGQTVTLRCDPISGHDNLYWYRRVMGKEIKFLLHFVKESKQDESGMPNNRFLAERTGGTYSTLKVQPAELEDSGVYFCASSHKPGVEETQYFGPGTRLLVL.

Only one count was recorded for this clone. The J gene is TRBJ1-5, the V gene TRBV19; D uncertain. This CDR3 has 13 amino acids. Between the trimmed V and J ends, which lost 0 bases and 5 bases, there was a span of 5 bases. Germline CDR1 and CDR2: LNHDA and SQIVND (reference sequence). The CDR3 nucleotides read TGTGCCAGTAGTATAGAGGGCTATCAGCCCCAGCATTTT. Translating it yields CASSIEGYQPQHF.

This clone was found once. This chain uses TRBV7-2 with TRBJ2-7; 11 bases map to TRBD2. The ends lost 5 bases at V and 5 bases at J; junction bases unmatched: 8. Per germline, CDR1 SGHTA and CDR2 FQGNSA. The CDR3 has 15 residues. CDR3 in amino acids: CASSPTSGRDHEQYF. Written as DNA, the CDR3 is TGTGCCAGCAGCCCTACTAGCGGGAGAGACCACGAGCAGTACTTC. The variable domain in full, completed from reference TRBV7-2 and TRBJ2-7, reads GAGVSQSPSNKVTEKGKDVELRCDPISGHTALYWYRQSLGQGLEFLIYFQGNSAPDKSGLPSDRFSAERTGGSVSTLTIQRTQQEDSAVYLCASSPTSGRDHEQYFGPGTRLTVT.

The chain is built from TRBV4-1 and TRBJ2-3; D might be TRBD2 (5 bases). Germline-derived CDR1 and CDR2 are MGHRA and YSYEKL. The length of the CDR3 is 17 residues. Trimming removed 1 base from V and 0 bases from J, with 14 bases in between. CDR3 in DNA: TGCGCCAGCAGCCAAGGCCCGGGGTCAGGAAGCACAGATACGCAGTATTTT. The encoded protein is CASSQGPGSGSTDTQYF.

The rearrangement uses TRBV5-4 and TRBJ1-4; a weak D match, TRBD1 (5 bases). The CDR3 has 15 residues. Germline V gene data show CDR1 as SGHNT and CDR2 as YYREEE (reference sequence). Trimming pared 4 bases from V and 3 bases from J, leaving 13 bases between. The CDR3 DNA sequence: TGTGCCAGCAGCACTAACAAGGGGTCTAATGAAAAACTGTTTTTT. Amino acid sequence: CASSTNKGSNEKLFF.

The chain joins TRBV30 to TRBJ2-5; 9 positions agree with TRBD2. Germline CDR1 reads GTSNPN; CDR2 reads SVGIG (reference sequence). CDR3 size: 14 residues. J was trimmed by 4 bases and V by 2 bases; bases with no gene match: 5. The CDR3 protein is CAWSRDSGRETQYF. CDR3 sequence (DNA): TGTGCCTGGAGTCGGGATAGCGGGAGAGAGACCCAGTACTTC.

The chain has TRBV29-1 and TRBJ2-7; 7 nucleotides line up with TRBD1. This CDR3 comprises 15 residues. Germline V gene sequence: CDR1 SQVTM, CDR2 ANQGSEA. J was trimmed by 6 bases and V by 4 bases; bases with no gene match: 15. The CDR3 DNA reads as TGCAGCGTTGTTGTTGACCGGACAGGCTTAGGCGAGCAGTACTTC. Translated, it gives CSVVVDRTGLGEQYF.

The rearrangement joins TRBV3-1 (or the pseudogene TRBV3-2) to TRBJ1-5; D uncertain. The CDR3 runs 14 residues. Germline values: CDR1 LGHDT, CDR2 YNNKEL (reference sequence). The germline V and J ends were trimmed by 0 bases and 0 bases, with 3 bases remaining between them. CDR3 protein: CASSQELSNQPQHF. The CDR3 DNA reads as TGTGCCAGCAGCCAAGAACTTAGCAATCAGCCCCAGCATTTT.

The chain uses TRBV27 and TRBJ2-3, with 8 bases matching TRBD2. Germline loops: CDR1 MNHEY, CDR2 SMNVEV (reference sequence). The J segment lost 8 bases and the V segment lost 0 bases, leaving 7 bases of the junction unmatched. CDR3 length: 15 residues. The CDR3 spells CASSLSFVAGGTQYF. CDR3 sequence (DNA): TGTGCCAGCAGTTTATCCTTTGTTGCGGGAGGTACGCAGTATTTT.

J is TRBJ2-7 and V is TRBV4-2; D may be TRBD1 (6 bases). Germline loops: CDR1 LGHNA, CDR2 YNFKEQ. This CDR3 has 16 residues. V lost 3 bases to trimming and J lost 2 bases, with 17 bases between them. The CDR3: CASSQDRMGAAYEQYF. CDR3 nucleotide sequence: TGTGCCAGCAGCCAGGACCGTATGGGGGCTGCCTACGAGCAGTACTTC.

CDR3 loop: CASSPNMYSPLHF. In nucleotides, the CDR3 is TGTGCCAGCAGCCCCAACATGTATTCACCCCTCCACTTT. J is TRBJ1-6 and V is TRBV9; D gene uncertain. Germline V gives CDR1 SGDLS, CDR2 YYNGEE. V was shortened by 4 bases and J by 8 bases, with 10 bases between the two germline ends. The CDR3 contains 13 residues.

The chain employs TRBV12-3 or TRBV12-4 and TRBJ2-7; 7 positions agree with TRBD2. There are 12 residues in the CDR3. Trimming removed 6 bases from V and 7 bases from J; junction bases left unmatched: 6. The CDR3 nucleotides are TGTGCCAGCAGGGGGGGGGTTTTGGAGCAGTACTTC. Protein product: CASRGGVLEQYF.

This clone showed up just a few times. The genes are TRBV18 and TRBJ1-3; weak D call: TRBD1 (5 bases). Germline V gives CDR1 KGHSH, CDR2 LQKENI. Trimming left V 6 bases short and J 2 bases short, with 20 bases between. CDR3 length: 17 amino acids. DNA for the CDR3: TGTGCCAGCTCCCGTCCTACAGGTCTTCTTGCTGGAAACACCATATATTTT. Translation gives CASSRPTGLLAGNTIYF. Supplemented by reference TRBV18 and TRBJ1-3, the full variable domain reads NAGVMQNPRHLVRRRGQEARLRCSPMKGHSHVYWYRQLPEEGLKFMVYLQKENIIDESGMPKERFSAEFPKEGPSILRIQQVVRGDSAAYFCASSRPTGLLAGNTIYFGEGSWLTVV.

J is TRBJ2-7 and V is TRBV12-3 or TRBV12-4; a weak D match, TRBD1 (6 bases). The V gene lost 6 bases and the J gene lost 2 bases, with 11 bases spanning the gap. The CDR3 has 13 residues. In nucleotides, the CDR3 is TGTGCCAGCAGAGAGGACAGCACCTACGAGCAGTACTTC. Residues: CASREDSTYEQYF.

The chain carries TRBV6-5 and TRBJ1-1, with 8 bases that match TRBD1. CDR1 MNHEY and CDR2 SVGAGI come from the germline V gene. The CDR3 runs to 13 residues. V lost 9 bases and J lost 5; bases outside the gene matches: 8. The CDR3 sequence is CASRTGGGTEAFF. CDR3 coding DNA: TGTGCCAGTCGCACAGGGGGTGGGACTGAAGCTTTCTTT.

CDR3 amino acids: CASSVATGSETQYF. The CDR3 region has the DNA TGTGCCAGCAGCGTAGCAACAGGGTCAGAGACCCAGTACTTC. V and J are TRBV9 and TRBJ2-5; TRBD1 is a possible D gene (6 bases). Germline CDR1 SGDLS, CDR2 YYNGEE. The V and J ends lost 0 bases and 4 bases respectively, with 10 bases between them. The CDR3 is 14 amino acids.